This passage covers 21 T cell receptor beta chains from one sample sequenced in a study of blood T cells in healthy people across ages. Alongside a J-beta primer mix, a sample-barcoded 5' primer served in a second PCR lasting about 7 to 11 cycles. MiXCR was run by TCRdb on the 5' RACE reads, yielding one entry per CDR3 protein. The sample holds about 1.4 million distinct CDR3 sequences, around 59% seen once. The sequencing sample was made of blood. Source of these receptors: a man in his late teens or twenties in good health.

The CDR3 DNA sequence: TGCGCCAGCAGCCTACCGTCGATGAACACTGAAGCTTTCTTT. This sequence encodes CASSLPSMNTEAFF. V usage is TRBV4-1 and J usage is TRBJ1-1; no clear D. This CDR3 comprises 14 residues. Trimming stripped 4 bases from V and 0 bases from J, with 9 bases between. The V gene's germline CDR1 is MGHRA and CDR2 YSYEKL.

V gene TRBV7-2 combines with J gene TRBJ2-4; 7 bases fit TRBD2. The DNA end lines up better with TRBJ2-7; the J call may be wrong. The CDR3 contains 15 residues. CDR1 and CDR2 from the germline V gene are SGHTA and FQGNSA. The CDR3 DNA is TGTGCCAGCAGCCCCGCCGGGACTACGACCTACGAGCAGTACTTC. Its protein product is CASSPAGTTTYEQYF.

This clonotype was detected a few times. At one end the junction does not follow the germline gene, possibly because of a read error. The rearrangement links TRBV5-1 to TRBJ2-2; perhaps TRBD2 as D (6 bases). This CDR3 is built from 15 residues. Germline V gene data show CDR1 as SGHRS and CDR2 as YFSETQ. The CDR3 DNA reads TGTGCCAGCAGCTTAGCGGCGGCGAACACCGGGGAGCTGTTTTTT. This codes for CASSLAAANTGELFF.

The chain employs TRBV7-9 and TRBJ2-5, with D possibly being TRBD1 (6 bases). Germline V gives CDR1 SEHNR, CDR2 FQNEAQ (reference sequence). The V gene lost 4 bases and the J gene lost 1 base, with 16 bases spanning the gap. This CDR3 contains 16 residues. Here the CDR3 reads CASSSGQGISQETQYF. Here the CDR3 DNA reads TGTGCCAGCAGCTCCGGGCAGGGGATTAGCCAAGAGACCCAGTACTTC.

The chain combines TRBV12-3 or TRBV12-4 with TRBJ1-6; D gene unclear. The CDR3 has 13 amino acids. V was cut by 4 bases and J by 2 bases, with 3 bases left in between. CDR3 loop: CASSSAYNSPLHF. The DNA of the CDR3 is TGTGCCAGCAGTTCCGCCTATAATTCACCCCTCCACTTT.

This clonotype was detected a few times. The gene calls are TRBV5-4 and TRBJ2-4, with 7 bases fitting TRBD1. The DNA end lines up better with TRBJ2-7; the J call may be wrong. Germline V CDR1 and CDR2: SGHNT, YYREEE (reference sequence). CDR3 length: 15 residues. In DNA, the CDR3 is TGTGCCAGCAGCTTCGAGAGACAGGGATTCTACGAGCAGTACTTC. Translated, it gives CASSFERQGFYEQYF.

V is TRBV5-8 and J is TRBJ1-6, with D possibly TRBD1 on 5 matching bases. Looked up from germline, CDR1 is SGHTS and CDR2 is YDEGEE. V was clipped by 4 bases and J by 11 bases, with 19 bases between them. This CDR3 has 15 amino acids. The CDR3 DNA sequence: TGTGCCAGCAGCCACCTGACAGCAATGGTTCCACCCCTCCACTTT. It is translated as CASSHLTAMVPPLHF.

The chain couples TRBV7-2 to TRBJ2-3; D unclear. Trimming took 5 bases from V and 5 from J, leaving 8 bases between them. CDR3 size: 12 residues. Germline CDR1 reads SGHTA; CDR2 reads FQGNSA. CDR3 coding DNA: TGTGCCAGCAGCGAGATTTTAGATACGCAGTATTTT. Amino acid sequence: CASSEILDTQYF.

The chain joins TRBV29-1 to TRBJ1-4; D possibly corresponds to TRBD1 (5 bases). The germline gives CDR1 SQVTM, CDR2 ANQGSEA. The CDR3 length is 13 residues. The CDR3, as DNA: TGCAGAGGCGCGGGAGGGGAGGGCGAAAAACTGTTTTTT. Its protein is CRGAGGEGEKLFF. Full variable domain (rest looked up from reference TRBV29-1 and TRBJ1-4): SAVISQKPSRDICQRGTSLTIQCQVDSQVTMMFWYRQQPGQSLTLIATANQGSEATYESGFVIDKFPISRPNLTFSTLTVSNMSPEDSSIYLCRGAGGEGEKLFFGSGTQLSVL.

There are a few counts of this clonotype. The V gene is TRBV24-1, the J gene TRBJ2-5, with a possible D match to TRBD2 (6 bases). The J call may be in error: the DNA end matches TRBJ2-7 better. This CDR3 is built from 14 residues. CDR1 and CDR2 from the germline V gene are KGHDR and SFDVKD. DNA of the CDR3: TGTGCCACCAGTGATACAGGAGGGGACGGCGAGCAGTACTTC. This gives the protein CATSDTGGDGEQYF.

Only a few counts were recorded for this clonotype. The chain uses TRBV3-1 and TRBJ2-1; D is possibly TRBD2 (5 bases). This CDR3 comprises 13 residues. V lost 2 bases to trimming and J lost 8 bases, with 10 bases between them. Germline loops: CDR1 LGHDT, CDR2 YNNKEL (reference sequence). The CDR3 protein is CASSQTSWDEQFF. CDR3 DNA: TGTGCCAGCAGCCAAACTAGTTGGGATGAGCAGTTCTTC.

This clonotype was detected a few times. The rearrangement links TRBV7-2 to TRBJ1-4; TRBD1 matches 8 bases. The CDR3 spans 15 residues. Trimming took 4 bases from V and 1 from J; bases not matched to a gene: 2. Germline assignment: CDR1 SGHTA and CDR2 FQGNSA. The CDR3 sequence is CASSSDRGTNEKLFF. The DNA of the CDR3 is TGTGCCAGCAGCTCCGACAGGGGAACTAATGAAAAACTGTTTTTT.

V gene TRBV7-2 combines with J gene TRBJ2-5; a weak D match, TRBD1 (5 bases). The J call may be mistaken, given a closer DNA end match to TRBJ2-7. The CDR3 covers 14 residues. In germline, CDR1 is SGHTA, CDR2 FQGNSA. The DNA of the CDR3 is TGTGCCAGCAGCTCCGCGCTCCAGGGTAACGAGCAGTACTTC. Protein sequence: CASSSALQGNEQYF.

The rearrangement joins TRBV7-2 to TRBJ1-5; 7 bases fit TRBD1. Germline V gene sequence: CDR1 SGHTA, CDR2 FQGNSA. V lost 0 bases, J lost 2 bases, and 4 bases stayed unmatched. This CDR3 region has 16 residues. CDR3 sequence reads: CASSLARGGGNQPQHF. The DNA for the CDR3 is TGTGCCAGCAGCTTAGCTAGAGGGGGCGGCAATCAGCCCCAGCATTTT.

This rearrangement joins TRBV4-2 to TRBJ1-5, with D unclear. Germline V gene lookup returns CDR1 LGHNA and CDR2 YNFKEQ. This CDR3 region has 15 residues. The germline V and J ends were trimmed by 0 bases and 2 bases, with 8 bases remaining between them. The CDR3: CASSQEGTGNQPQHF. The DNA of the CDR3 is TGTGCCAGCAGCCAAGAGGGAACCGGCAATCAGCCCCAGCATTTT.

V gene TRBV6-1 combines with J gene TRBJ2-3, with 7 bases aligning to TRBD1. The CDR3 covers 15 residues. V trimming: 4 bases; J trimming: 4 bases; junction bases outside the gene matches: 8. Germline-derived CDR1 and CDR2 are MNHNS and SASEGT. The CDR3: CASSARGQLPDTQYF. The CDR3 DNA reads as TGTGCCAGCAGTGCTCGGGGACAGCTCCCAGATACGCAGTATTTT.

This clonotype has just a few counts. The J gene is TRBJ1-2, the V gene TRBV29-1, with D unclear. CDR1 is SQVTM, CDR2 ANQGSEA, per germline. Deletions cut 5 bases from V and 4 bases from J, with 11 bases between. This CDR3 comprises 12 residues. The CDR3 loop reads CSVYTELYGYTF. The CDR3 coding sequence is TGCAGCGTTTATACCGAACTCTATGGCTACACCTTC.

The chain recombines TRBV3-1 with TRBJ1-3; TRBD1 agrees at 7 bases. This CDR3 is 17 amino acids long. The V and J ends lost 1 base and 0 bases, in that order; junction bases with no gene match: 6. The V gene's germline CDR1 is LGHDT and CDR2 YNNKEL (reference sequence). The CDR3 DNA sequence: TGTGCCAGCAGCCAAGTGGGACAGCTGTTCTCTGGAAACACCATATATTTT. It is translated as CASSQVGQLFSGNTIYF.

As for this clonotype: Being one base from a much bigger clone, this may be a read error. The V gene is TRBV10-3, the J gene TRBJ2-5; 16 positions agree with TRBD2. Matching the DNA end better, TRBJ2-7 makes the J call doubtful. Germline CDR1 is ENHRY and CDR2 is SYGVKD. The length of the CDR3 is 19 residues. The CDR3 DNA reads as TGTGCCATCAGTACGGATTTGGGACTAGCGGGAGGGCCCGCCTACGAGCAGTACTTC. Translating it yields CAISTDLGLAGGPAYEQYF.

This chain uses TRBV6-5 with TRBJ2-3, with 8 nucleotides matching TRBD2. This CDR3 comprises 14 residues. With 4 bases clipped from V and 0 bases from J, the junction kept 0 bases outside the gene matches. The V gene's germline CDR1 is MNHEY and CDR2 SVGAGI. The chain's CDR3 is CASSWTSSTDTQYF. CDR3 DNA sequence: TGTGCCAGCAGTTGGACTAGCAGCACAGATACGCAGTATTTT.

In this sample, this clonotype turned up a few times. The J gene is TRBJ2-2, the V gene TRBV6-2 or TRBV6-3; D remains unclear. The germline V gene has CDR1 MNHEY and CDR2 SVGEGT. This CDR3 is built from 13 residues. The germline V and J ends were trimmed by 7 bases and 0 bases, with 6 bases remaining between them. The CDR3 sequence is CASKATNTGELFF. As DNA, the CDR3 is TGTGCCAGCAAGGCGACGAACACCGGGGAGCTGTTTTTT.